The rows below give T cell receptor beta chains drawn from one sample of a study of identical twins. Each CDR3 protein is one row after TCRdb ran MiXCR on the 5' RACE reads. Of over 250,000 distinct CDR3 sequences listed, 7.5% to 9.5% are singletons. A further study also used this sample, focusing on yellow fever vaccine responses in identical twins.

The sample taken for sequencing was CD8+ T cells sorted from blood. The origin of the receptors is a woman between 18 and 30 years old in good health. Each CDR3 is given with its conserved first and last residue. A D gene is named only where the DNA matches it firmly. Size is stated for part of the rows, as once, few or many counts, or as a class when the clone is expanded.

CDR3 DNA	CDR3 protein	J gene	clone size	D gene	V gene
TGTGCCAGCAGCCCTCCCGGGGGGATCCACAATGAGCAGTTCTTC	CASSPPGGIHNEQFF	TRBJ2-1	.	TRBD2	TRBV14
TGCAGCGTGAACTTAGCGGGTTTGTTTTACGATGAGCAGTTCTTC	CSVNLAGLFYDEQFF	TRBJ2-1	many	TRBD2	TRBV29-1
TGTGCCAGCAGCATCTTACCCGGGGCAGATACGCAGTATTTT	CASSILPGADTQYF	TRBJ2-3	many	.	TRBV27
TGTGCCATCAGTGAGTTTGAGGGCGACCTCTCCTACGAGCAGTACTTC	CAISEFEGDLSYEQYF	TRBJ2-7	many	.	TRBV10-3
TGCAGTGCTCGGGACAGCTCCTACGAGCAGTACTTC	CSARDSSYEQYF	TRBJ2-7	many	TRBD1	TRBV20-1
TGTGCCAGCAACCCGGACGAGAACTCCTACGAGCAGTACTTC	CASNPDENSYEQYF	TRBJ2-7	.	.	TRBV28
TGTGCCAGCAGTGAGGCCGGGACTAGCGGGTACAATGAGCAGTTCTTC	CASSEAGTSGYNEQFF	TRBJ2-1	.	TRBD2	TRBV6-4
TGTGCCAGCAGCAAAGGACTCAAAAATGAGCAGTTCTTC	CASSKGLKNEQFF	TRBJ2-1	few	.	TRBV25-1
TGTGCCAGCAGTTTAAGCCTGAACTATGGCTACACCTTC	CASSLSLNYGYTF	TRBJ1-2	many	.	TRBV27
TGTGCCAGCAGCCCCGAACTAGCGGGGAGCAATGAGCAGTTCTTC	CASSPELAGSNEQFF	TRBJ2-1	few	TRBD2	TRBV7-9
TGCAGCGTTGAAGGAAGGTCGGACAAGACCGGGGAGCTGTTTTTT	CSVEGRSDKTGELFF	TRBJ2-2	many	.	TRBV29-1
TGTGCCAGCAGTTCACCCCCATTCGGGACCCAGTACTTC	CASSSPPFGTQYF	TRBJ2-5	many	.	TRBV12-3/TRBV12-4
TGTGCCAGCAGTGAAGTGCGGAGGGTAGTAGAAGAGACCCAGTACTTC	CASSEVRRVVEETQYF	TRBJ2-5	.	.	TRBV6-1
TGCAGTGCTAGAGAATCAGGGGTCTACGAGCAGTACTTC	CSARESGVYEQYF	TRBJ2-7	few	.	TRBV20-1
TGCGCCAGCAGCCAAGACGAGGACGGGGGCTACGAGCAGTACTTC	CASSQDEDGGYEQYF	TRBJ2-7	few	.	TRBV4-3
TGTGCCAGCAGTTCTACTAGCGGGGGGATGGATGAGCAGTTCTTC	CASSSTSGGMDEQFF	TRBJ2-1	.	TRBD2	TRBV27